Listed below are T cell receptor beta chains from one sample, sequenced in a study of cytotoxic CD8 clonotypes in ibrutinib-treated CLL. Method: immunoSEQ multiplex PCR; TCRdb's copy keeps in-frame clones and lacks some. This sample has roughly 97,000 clones, with 70% to 80% found just once. This specimen was PBMCs, taken after 12 months of ibrutinib treatment. These receptors originate from a human donor with chronic lymphocytic leukemia. The CDR3 runs from the conserved cysteine through the conserved F or W. The D gene is left open where the match is weak. Rows may omit the clone size; those that give it use once, few, many or a size class.

TRBV7-9	.	TRBJ1-1	medium-sized	CASTLLGRRSTEAFF	TGTGCCAGCACCTTACTGGGGCGGCGGAGCACTGAAGCTTTCTTT
TRBV7-3	.	TRBJ2-7	once	CASSEGGGDSYEQYF	TGTGCCAGCAGCGAAGGAGGCGGGGACTCCTACGAGCAGTACTTC
TRBV7-3	TRBD1	TRBJ2-2	.	CASRLGTGVGTGELFF	TGTGCCAGCAGGTTAGGGACAGGGGTCGGCACCGGGGAGCTGTTTTTT
TRBV5-6	.	TRBJ2-4	.	CASRPRAKNIQYF	TGTGCCAGTAGACCAAGAGCCAAAAACATTCAGTACTTC
TRBV7-2	.	TRBJ2-7	.	CASSSDSMGSYEQYF	TGTGCCAGCAGTTCCGACAGTATGGGATCGTACGAGCAGTACTTC
TRBV9	.	TRBJ2-7	.	CASSPFDGSYEQYF	TGTGCCAGCAGCCCCTTTGACGGCTCCTACGAGCAGTACTTC
TRBV30	.	TRBJ1-2	.	CAWLHFNYGYTF	TGTGCCTGGCTACATTTTAACTATGGCTACACCTTC
TRBV7-2	TRBD2	TRBJ2-1	.	CASSRGGSLGEQFF	TGTGCCAGCAGCCGGGGGGGCAGCCTGGGAGAGCAGTTCTTC
TRBV2	TRBD2	TRBJ2-5	.	CATQEWLAGGETQYF	TGTGCCACCCAGGAATGGTTAGCGGGGGGGGAGACCCAGTACTTC
TRBV18	TRBD1	TRBJ1-1	.	CASSPAGGPLEAFF	TGTGCCAGCTCACCAGCAGGGGGTCCTTTGGAAGCTTTCTTT
TRBV4-2	TRBD1	TRBJ1-2	.	CASSLKGQGAGGYTF	TGTGCCAGCAGCTTGAAGGGACAGGGGGCTGGAGGCTACACCTTC
TRBV7-6	.	TRBJ2-2	.	CASSFPGGVPNTGELFF	TGTGCCAGCAGCTTCCCTGGAGGAGTTCCGAACACCGGGGAGCTGTTTTTT
TRBV15	.	TRBJ1-2	.	CATSKQGWNGYTF	TGTGCCACCAGCAAACAGGGTTGGAATGGCTACACCTTC
TRBV27	TRBD1	TRBJ2-1	many	CASSLTGTLYNEQFF	TGTGCCAGCAGTCTGACAGGGACACTTTACAATGAGCAGTTCTTC
TRBV9	.	TRBJ2-2	once	CASSVDSATGELFF	TGTGCCAGCAGCGTTGACAGCGCCACCGGGGAGCTGTTTTTT
TRBV19	.	TRBJ1-5	few	CASSSRDSNQPQHF	TGTGCCAGTAGTTCCCGGGACAGCAATCAGCCCCAGCATTTT
TRBV5-5	.	TRBJ2-3	.	CASSLQGESTDTQYF	TGTGCCAGCAGCCTGCAGGGCGAAAGTACAGATACGCAGTATTTT
TRBV2	.	TRBJ1-2	.	CASSGRQDRYGYTF	TGTGCCAGCAGTGGCCGACAGGATCGCTATGGCTACACCTTC
TRBV12-5	.	TRBJ1-5	few	CASGSEGSNQPQHF	TGTGCTAGTGGTTCCGAGGGAAGCAATCAGCCCCAGCATTTT
TRBV18	.	TRBJ2-3	.	CASSPLPTSGDTQYF	TGTGCCAGCTCACCACTTCCGACTTCTGGAGATACGCAGTATTTT
TRBV10-2	.	TRBJ1-1	.	CASSESGRTQAFF	TGCGCCAGCAGTGAGTCGGGTAGGACTCAAGCTTTCTTT
TRBV30	.	TRBJ2-1	.	CAWVPFNEQFF	TGTGCCTGGGTCCCTTTCAATGAGCAGTTCTTC
TRBV7-9	.	TRBJ1-1	.	CASSSKGGTEAFF	TGTGCCAGCAGCTCCAAGGGGGGCACTGAAGCTTTCTTT
TRBV7-2	.	TRBJ2-7	.	CASSLKDSNEQYF	TGTGCCAGCAGCTTAAAGGACAGCAACGAGCAGTACTTC